Each of the 27 T cell receptor beta chains below was sequenced from the same sample in a study of a mutant IDH1 vaccine in newly diagnosed glioma. Assay: immunoSEQ multiplex PCR; the TCRdb copy retains only in-frame clones and omits some. The table shows roughly 68,000 clones, with 60% to 85% occurring only once. The time point: baseline, week 1 (first vaccination visit). As for treatment: pre-vaccination baseline after standard-of-care therapy. The material sequenced was PBMCs, taken from a glioma patient treated with radiotherapy, temozolomide or both. These receptor sequences come from a man aged 45 to 65 with glioma.

This clone was seen only a few times. The chain employs TRBV15 and TRBJ2-5, with D perhaps being TRBD1 or TRBD2 (6 bases each). This CDR3 contains 15 residues. Trimming pared 0 bases from V and 5 bases from J, leaving 13 bases between. Per germline, CDR1 LNHNV and CDR2 YYDKDF (reference sequence). CDR3 in DNA: TGTGCCACCAGCAGAGATGAGGGGGGCGGGGAGACCCAGTACTTC. Residues: CATSRDEGGGETQYF.

The rearrangement links TRBV6-1 to TRBJ2-7, with 9 positions matching TRBD1. V was pared by 8 bases and J by 2 bases, with 7 bases of the junction left unmatched. CDR3 length: 14 residues. In germline, CDR1 is MNHNS, CDR2 SASEGT. The CDR3 protein is CASRSGQGTYEQYF. The CDR3 DNA reads TGTGCCAGCCGATCGGGACAGGGTACCTACGAGCAGTACTTC.

The chain has TRBV7-8 and TRBJ1-4; possibly TRBD1 for D (6 bases). Germline values: CDR1 SGHVS, CDR2 FQNEAQ. Trimming shortened V by 5 bases and J by 5 bases, and 15 bases separated the two germline ends. The CDR3 is 15 amino acids. CDR3 nucleotides: TGTGCCAGCAGCCCGCCGGGGGCAGGCAATGAAAAACTGTTTTTT. Its translation: CASSPPGAGNEKLFF. The complete variable domain, with remaining parts taken from reference TRBV7-8 and TRBJ1-4, reads GAGVSQSPRYKVAKRGQDVALRCDPISGHVSLFWYQQALGQGPEFLTYFQNEAQLDKSGLPSDRFFAERPEGSVSTLKIQRTQQEDSAVYLCASSPPGAGNEKLFFGSGTQLSVL.

The rearrangement joins TRBV13 to TRBJ1-3; 9 bases line up with TRBD1. The CDR3 is 16 amino acids. V gave up 1 base and J gave up 4 bases; unmatched junction bases: 5. Germline CDR1 reads PRHDT; CDR2 reads FYEKMQ (reference sequence). The CDR3 DNA reads TGTGCCAGCAGCTTAGACCGGGACAGGGAAGGAAACACCATATATTTT. Residues: CASSLDRDREGNTIYF.

The V and J genes are TRBV7-9 and TRBJ1-5, with D perhaps matching TRBD1 (6 bases). This CDR3 contains 14 residues. Germline-derived CDR1 and CDR2 are SEHNR and FQNEAQ (reference sequence). V was trimmed by 5 bases and J by 3 bases, leaving 11 bases between them. The CDR3 region is CASSADRYNQPQHF. The CDR3 DNA reads as TGTGCCAGCAGCGCCGACAGGTACAATCAGCCCCAGCATTTT.

The V gene is TRBV15, the J gene TRBJ2-4, with TRBD2 matching over 7 bases. Germline CDR1 LNHNV, CDR2 YYDKDF (reference sequence). The V and J ends lost 0 bases and 1 base, in that order; junction bases with no gene match: 3. The CDR3 contains 16 residues. CDR3 sequence (DNA): TGTGCCACCAGCAGAGATGCGGGGGTGGCCAAAAACATTCAGTACTTC. This translates into CATSRDAGVAKNIQYF.

The chain uses TRBV5-1 and TRBJ1-1; 8 bases align to TRBD1. Germline V CDR1 and CDR2: SGHRS, YFSETQ. V lost 7 bases and J lost 1; bases outside the gene matches: 3. The CDR3 runs 13 residues. The CDR3 coding sequence is TGCGCCAGCTCTACAGGGGGGAACACTGAAGCTTTCTTT. Protein sequence: CASSTGGNTEAFF.

V and J are TRBV4-2 and TRBJ2-1; 10 positions match TRBD1. The V and J ends lost 1 base and 8 bases, in that order; junction bases with no gene match: 5. Germline CDR1 LGHNA, CDR2 YNFKEQ. The CDR3 contains 15 residues. This CDR3 is CASSQAQGQGDEQFF. For the CDR3, the DNA is TGTGCCAGCAGCCAAGCCCAAGGACAGGGGGATGAGCAGTTCTTC.

The V and J genes are TRBV27 and TRBJ2-6; possibly TRBD1 or TRBD2 for D (5 bases each). Germline CDR1 and CDR2: MNHEY and SMNVEV (reference sequence). CDR3 length equals 12 residues. CDR3 residues: CAAGSGANVLTF. CDR3 coding DNA: TGTGCGGCAGGGAGCGGGGCCAACGTCCTGACTTTC.

This clone was detected once. This chain links TRBV7-2 with TRBJ2-7; TRBD2 aligns across 10 bases. The length of the CDR3 is 15 residues. The V segment lost 5 bases and the J segment 1 base; nucleotides outside the gene matches: 5. CDR1 is SGHTA, CDR2 FQGNSA, per germline. The CDR3 region has the DNA TGTGCCAGCAGCGCCCAGCGGGGGGGTTCCTACGAGCAGTACTTC. Protein product: CASSAQRGGSYEQYF.

J is TRBJ2-5 and V is TRBV30; maybe TRBD2 (6 bases). Germline assignment: CDR1 GTSNPN and CDR2 SVGIG (reference sequence). The CDR3 loop spans 13 amino acids. Trimming took 3 bases from V and 3 from J, leaving 11 bases between them. In nucleotides, the CDR3 is TGTGCCTGGAGCCCCCCGGGGGAAGAGACCCAGTACTTC. Translating it yields CAWSPPGEETQYF.

In this sample, this clone turned up once. The chain uses TRBV18 and TRBJ2-7, with D hard to call. Germline V lookup: CDR1 KGHSH, CDR2 LQKENI. V dropped 0 bases and J dropped 3 bases, with 6 bases sitting between them. The length of the CDR3 is 13 residues. The CDR3 DNA is TGTGCCAGCTCACCACCGGCCCACTACGAGCAGTACTTC. Encoded protein: CASSPPAHYEQYF.

The chain uses TRBV28 and TRBJ2-7; D uncertain. Germline V gives CDR1 MDHEN, CDR2 SYDVKM. The ends were cut back, 5 bases at V and 3 bases at J, with 5 bases in the middle. This CDR3 region has 11 residues. Here the CDR3 reads CASSPRYEQYF. The CDR3 DNA is TGTGCCAGCAGTCCACGCTACGAGCAGTACTTC.

The rearrangement uses TRBV11-2 and TRBJ1-3, with 7 bases identical to TRBD1. V trimming: 7 bases; J trimming: 2 bases; junction bases outside the gene matches: 5. Germline-derived CDR1 and CDR2 are SGHAT and FQNNGV. CDR3 size: 14 residues. The chain's CDR3 is CASNTGAPGNTIYF. CDR3 bases: TGTGCCAGCAACACAGGGGCCCCTGGAAACACCATATATTTT.

This clone was detected a few times. The gene calls are TRBV2 and TRBJ1-3; 8 bases are shared with TRBD1. The length of the CDR3 is 14 residues. With V trimmed by 5 bases and J by 1 base, 1 base remained unmatched. Germline-derived CDR1 and CDR2 are SNHLY and FYNNEI. The CDR3 bases are TGTGCCAGCAGTCGGGACAGGTCTGGAAACACCATATATTTT. Protein sequence: CASSRDRSGNTIYF.

The CDR3 coding sequence is TGTGCCAGCAGCCAAGACAGGGCGGACTATGGCTACACCTTC. Its protein is CASSQDRADYGYTF. This chain links TRBV14 with TRBJ1-2; maybe TRBD1 (5 bases). The V and J ends lost 0 bases and 3 bases respectively, with 8 bases between them. In germline, CDR1 is SGHDN, CDR2 FVKESK. This CDR3 comprises 14 residues.

This chain links TRBV5-1 with TRBJ1-3, with D tentatively TRBD1 (6 bases). CDR1 SGHRS and CDR2 YFSETQ come from the germline V gene. The CDR3 is made up of 16 amino acids. Trimming left V 4 bases short and J 4 bases short, with 18 bases between. In DNA, the CDR3 is TGCGCCAGCAGCCCCTTCCTGCAGGGGCGAGGAAACACCATATATTTT. This encodes CASSPFLQGRGNTIYF.

This clone appeared a single time. This chain joins TRBV11-2 and TRBJ1-2; D possibly corresponds to TRBD1 (6 bases). V was clipped by 1 base and J by 7 bases, with 13 bases between them. Germline V gives CDR1 SGHAT, CDR2 FQNNGV. The CDR3 has 14 amino acids. The CDR3 reads CASSLASGVPGYTF. In nucleotides, the CDR3 is TGTGCCAGCAGCTTAGCGTCAGGGGTCCCTGGCTACACCTTC.

Turning to this clone: Possible read error: a much larger clone is one base away. V usage is TRBV7-9 and J usage is TRBJ1-1, with TRBD1 identical over 7 bases. Germline CDR1 reads SEHNR; CDR2 reads FQNEAQ (reference sequence). The CDR3 loop spans 14 amino acids. J gave up 0 bases and V 3 bases, and 1 base lay outside the gene matches. The CDR3 region has the DNA TGTGCCAGCAGCTTGGGACAGATGAACACTGAAGCTTTCTTT. It yields the protein CASSLGQMNTEAFF.

This rearrangement joins TRBV10-3 to TRBJ1-1; 9 nucleotides align to TRBD1. Germline V gene sequence: CDR1 ENHRY, CDR2 SYGVKD. V lost 8 bases to trimming and J lost 5 bases; unmatched junction nucleotides: 9. The CDR3 totals 14 residues. This CDR3 is CAIRDREAYTEAFF. The CDR3 DNA reads TGTGCCATCCGGGACAGGGAAGCGTATACTGAAGCTTTCTTT.

The gene calls are TRBV6-1 and TRBJ1-4, with TRBD1 matching 8 bases. The CDR3 consists of 13 residues. The V gene end was trimmed by 10 bases and the J gene end by 3 bases; junction bases not matched to a gene: 4. Germline V gene sequence: CDR1 MNHNS, CDR2 SASEGT. CDR3 DNA: TGTGCCATTGGACAGGGAGCTAATGAAAAACTGTTTTTT. Encoded protein: CAIGQGANEKLFF.

The chain links TRBV4-2 to TRBJ1-2, with 9 bases fitting TRBD1. This CDR3 is built from 16 residues. Germline V lookup: CDR1 LGHNA, CDR2 YNFKEQ. The junction had 6 bases not matched to a gene; V was cut back by 0 bases and J by 4 bases. The CDR3 spells CASSQDDRGGIYGYTF. CDR3 in DNA: TGTGCCAGCAGCCAAGATGACAGGGGGGGAATCTATGGCTACACCTTC.

The chain couples TRBV9 to TRBJ2-6; unclear D gene. CDR3 length: 15 amino acids. Trimming took 0 bases from V and 4 from J, leaving 8 bases between them. In germline, CDR1 is SGDLS, CDR2 YYNGEE. The CDR3: CASSVEGLGANVLTF. The DNA for the CDR3 is TGTGCCAGCAGCGTAGAAGGGCTAGGGGCCAACGTCCTGACTTTC.

The rearrangement links TRBV9 to TRBJ1-1; maybe TRBD1 (5 bases). The CDR3 length is 15 residues. The germline V and J ends were trimmed by 0 bases and 3 bases, with 12 bases remaining between them. Germline lookup yields CDR1 SGDLS and CDR2 YYNGEE. CDR3 DNA: TGTGCCAGCAGCGTAGAAGGTTTAGGGGACACTGAAGCTTTCTTT. It specifies CASSVEGLGDTEAFF. Together with reference TRBV9 and TRBJ1-1, the CDR3 gives the full variable domain: DSGVTQTPKHLITATGQRVTLRCSPRSGDLSVYWYQQSLDQGLQFLIQYYNGEERAKGNILERFSAQQFPDLHSELNLSSLELGDSALYFCASSVEGLGDTEAFFGQGTRLTVV.

This clone was detected only a few times. The chain is built from TRBV18 and TRBJ2-2; no firm D call. The length of the CDR3 is 12 residues. The V end lost 2 bases, the J end lost 6 bases, and 4 bases lay between the germline ends. CDR1 is KGHSH, CDR2 LQKENI, per germline. Written as DNA, the CDR3 is TGTGCCAGCTCACCAGGGTCCGGGGAGCTGTTTTTT. It translates to CASSPGSGELFF.

The CDR3 here is CAITSGPVRGYTF. The DNA for the CDR3 is TGTGCCATCACCTCCGGCCCGGTGAGGGGCTACACCTTC. The chain links TRBV10-3 to TRBJ1-2; D not certain. CDR3 size: 13 residues. The germline gives CDR1 ENHRY, CDR2 SYGVKD. V was trimmed by 7 bases and J by 8 bases, leaving 17 bases between them.

The CDR3 coding sequence is TGCGCCAGCAGCCAAGAGACGGTGAACACTGAAGCTTTCTTT. Translated, it gives CASSQETVNTEAFF. The chain uses TRBV4-3 and TRBJ1-1; D is unclear. The CDR3 is 14 amino acids. Trimming cost V 0 bases and J 0 bases, with 5 bases left between them. Germline CDR1 LGHNA, CDR2 YSLEER.